What follows are 31 T cell receptor beta chains derived from one specimen sequenced in a study of blood T cells in healthy people across ages. The second PCR ran roughly 6 to 12 cycles with a sample-barcoded 5' primer and J-beta primers. TCRdb processed the 5' RACE reads anew with MiXCR; each CDR3 protein has one entry. The profile shows about 1,400,000 distinct CDR3 sequences, almost 60% of them singletons. Sequenced material: blood. The source of these receptors is a man younger than 35 in good health.

The genes are TRBV14 and TRBJ1-1, with no clear D. Germline V CDR1 and CDR2: SGHDN, FVKESK. The ends were cut back, 1 base at V and 11 bases at J, with 14 bases in the middle. This CDR3 has 13 residues. CDR3 DNA: TGTGCCAGCAGCCAAGTTGGGAGCCTCGGGGCTTTCTTT. It is translated as CASSQVGSLGAFF.

This chain joins TRBV15 and TRBJ2-2; 7 bases agree with TRBD2. From germline, CDR1 is LNHNV and CDR2 YYDKDF (reference sequence). With 0 bases clipped from V and 3 bases from J, the junction kept 13 bases outside the gene matches. The CDR3 loop spans 19 amino acids. This CDR3 is CATSRDLGKASGYTGELFF. The CDR3 DNA sequence: TGTGCCACCAGCAGAGATCTCGGGAAGGCTAGCGGTTACACCGGGGAGCTGTTTTTT.

This clonotype was counted a few times. The J gene is TRBJ1-2, the V gene TRBV29-1; unclear D gene. The V end lost 8 bases, the J end lost 4 bases, and 14 bases lay between the germline ends. In germline, CDR1 is SQVTM, CDR2 ANQGSEA. CDR3 length: 12 residues. In nucleotides, the CDR3 is TGCAGCTTCCTAAGGGAGGCCTATGGCTACACCTTC. Translating it yields CSFLREAYGYTF.

The rearrangement links TRBV18 to TRBJ2-3; 7 positions match TRBD1. Trimming cost V 3 bases and J 1 base; bases outside gene matches: 4. This CDR3 contains 15 residues. Germline V gives CDR1 KGHSH, CDR2 LQKENI. This CDR3 is CASSPNRGRTDTQYF. The CDR3 region has the DNA TGTGCCAGCTCACCTAACAGGGGACGCACAGATACGCAGTATTTT.

The rearrangement links TRBV27 to TRBJ2-1, with D possibly being TRBD2 (5 bases). V lost 7 bases to trimming and J lost 7 bases, with 17 bases between them. This CDR3 has 14 amino acids. Germline CDR1 is MNHEY and CDR2 is SMNVEV (reference sequence). CDR3 sequence reads: CASNNHSGKNEQFF. CDR3 coding DNA: TGTGCCAGCAATAACCACTCGGGGAAGAATGAGCAGTTCTTC.

To note about this clonotype: A much larger clonotype is one base distant, so this may be a read error. CDR3 nucleotides: TGCAGTGCTAGAAAGCGGTCCTACAATGAGCAGTACTTC. The encoded protein is CSARKRSYNEQYF. The V gene is TRBV20-1, the J gene TRBJ2-1; the D gene is possibly TRBD2 (5 bases). With the DNA end fitting TRBJ2-7 better, the J assignment may be wrong. The CDR3 sequence is 13 residues long. Germline V gene lookup returns CDR1 DFQATT and CDR2 SNEGSKA (reference sequence).

The rearrangement joins TRBV27 to TRBJ2-7, with a tentative D call TRBD2 (6 bases). Germline CDR1 and CDR2: MNHEY and SMNVEV (reference sequence). The CDR3 length is 14 residues. V was clipped by 11 bases and J by 3 bases, with 20 bases between them. CDR3 DNA sequence: TGTGCCTCCCACGGACCCGGGGGACTCTACGAGCAGTACTTC. The encoded protein is CASHGPGGLYEQYF.

This clonotype has more than one count but fewer than ten. CDR3 residues: CATSAGPTHEQYF. DNA for the CDR3: TGTGCCACCAGTGCGGGACCAACCCACGAGCAGTACTTC. The chain joins TRBV24-1 to TRBJ2-4; D tentatively reads TRBD1 or TRBD2 (5 bases each). The J call could be wrong; TRBJ2-7 is a better fit for the DNA end. CDR1 and CDR2 (germline): KGHDR, SFDVKD. The CDR3 runs to 13 residues.

The chain uses TRBV3-1 and TRBJ2-1; tentative D call: TRBD2 (6 bases). The CDR3 sequence is 16 residues long. Germline V CDR1 and CDR2: LGHDT, YNNKEL (reference sequence). Trimming removed 0 bases at V and 7 bases at J, with 16 bases between. As DNA, the CDR3 is TGTGCCAGCAGCCAAGAGGGCCGAAGCGGGCAGAATGAGCAGTTCTTC. As protein: CASSQEGRSGQNEQFF.

The sample holds a few counts of this clonotype. The chain uses TRBV4-2 and TRBJ1-2; possible D gene TRBD1, 5 bases. The germline CDR1 and CDR2 sequences are LGHNA and YNFKEQ. This CDR3 region has 17 residues. V lost 0 bases and J 2 bases, leaving 16 bases between the germline ends. CDR3 loop: CASSQDPLGERNYGYTF. The CDR3, as DNA: TGTGCCAGCAGCCAAGATCCCCTGGGGGAAAGGAACTATGGCTACACCTTC.

J is TRBJ1-1 and V is TRBV20-1; D is perhaps TRBD1 (6 bases). Between the trimmed V and J ends, which lost 6 bases and 1 base, there was a span of 12 bases. The CDR3 is 13 residues long. Germline loops: CDR1 DFQATT, CDR2 SNEGSKA (reference sequence). The CDR3 protein is CSANGGSNTEAFF. CDR3 DNA: TGCAGTGCAAATGGGGGCTCGAACACTGAAGCTTTCTTT.

This clonotype showed up just a few times. DNA for the CDR3: TGTGCCACCGCACCCGACGGACAGGGGAGGGACGGGGAGCTGTTTTTT. Its translation is CATAPDGQGRDGELFF. This chain links TRBV10-3 with TRBJ2-2, with TRBD1 identical over 9 bases. The ends lost 10 bases at V and 7 bases at J; junction bases unmatched: 16. The CDR3 length is 16 residues. Germline CDR1 and CDR2: ENHRY and SYGVKD.

This sequence joins TRBV12-5 and TRBJ2-3; 8 bases match TRBD2. The ends lost 7 bases at V and 2 bases at J; junction bases unmatched: 11. Germline lookup yields CDR1 LGHNT and CDR2 FRNRAP. The CDR3 consists of 16 residues. CDR3 sequence reads: CASENSEREFTDTQYF. CDR3 bases: TGTGCTAGTGAAAACTCGGAGCGGGAGTTCACAGATACGCAGTATTTT.

J is TRBJ2-5 and V is TRBV5-1, with D unclear. Trimming cost V 3 bases and J 11 bases, with 29 bases left between them. This CDR3 has 17 amino acids. CDR1 SGHRS and CDR2 YFSETQ come from the germline V gene. The CDR3 protein is CASSSLGLRGNDNEQYF. Here the CDR3 DNA reads TGCGCCAGCAGCTCCTTGGGCCTGAGAGGAAACGACAATGAGCAGTACTTC.

In this sample, this clonotype turned up a few times. The chain carries TRBV7-9 and TRBJ2-1; D gene ambiguous. The CDR3 contains 13 residues. Trimming removed 3 bases from V and 12 bases from J, with 15 bases in between. Germline CDR1 is SEHNR and CDR2 is FQNEAQ (reference sequence). The chain's CDR3 is CASSFSRPVGQFF. The CDR3, as DNA: TGTGCCAGCAGCTTTTCCCGACCTGTGGGGCAGTTCTTC.

This chain joins TRBV4-2 and TRBJ2-1; 8 nucleotides match TRBD2. Germline V gene data show CDR1 as LGHNA and CDR2 as YNFKEQ. V lost 1 base to trimming and J lost 8 bases; unmatched junction nucleotides: 4. The CDR3 length is 14 residues. The CDR3 DNA reads as TGTGCCAGCAGCCAAGGGACTAGCCCCCATGAGCAGTTCTTC. Its translation: CASSQGTSPHEQFF.

This clonotype was observed a handful of times. This chain's CDR3 is CASSSLPDTQYF. DNA for the CDR3: TGTGCCAGTAGCTCCCTTCCAGATACGCAGTATTTT. The chain has TRBV19 and TRBJ2-3; D is unresolved. CDR1 and CDR2 from the germline V gene are LNHDA and SQIVND (reference sequence). The ends were cut back, 6 bases at V and 4 bases at J, with 8 bases in the middle. The CDR3 covers 12 residues.

V is TRBV20-1 and J is TRBJ1-5, with 8 bases matching TRBD1. V shed 4 bases and J 6 bases; nucleotides not matched to a gene: 2. This CDR3 has 12 residues. Germline values: CDR1 DFQATT, CDR2 SNEGSKA (reference sequence). The CDR3: CSAIQGGQPQHF. The DNA for the CDR3 is TGCAGTGCTATACAGGGGGGTCAGCCCCAGCATTTT.

V and J are TRBV6-1 and TRBJ2-7, with D perhaps matching TRBD1 (6 bases). Trimming pared 6 bases from V and 4 bases from J, leaving 10 bases between. The CDR3 length is 12 residues. The germline V gene encodes CDR1 MNHNS and CDR2 SASEGT. CDR3 nucleotide sequence: TGTGCCAGCAGGACAGGACAATACGAGCAGTACTTC. This sequence encodes CASRTGQYEQYF.

This clonotype turned up a few times. This chain connects TRBV24-1 to TRBJ2-7; D is undetermined. Looked up from germline, CDR1 is KGHDR and CDR2 is SFDVKD. Trimming shortened V by 4 bases and J by 3 bases, and 12 bases separated the two germline ends. The CDR3 is 14 residues long. The CDR3 spells CATSETGPNYEQYF. CDR3 nucleotides: TGTGCCACCAGTGAAACCGGGCCGAACTACGAGCAGTACTTC.

The chain combines TRBV11-1 with TRBJ2-6, with TRBD2 matching over 7 bases. The CDR3 has 21 residues. The germline V gene has CDR1 SGHAT and CDR2 FQDESV (reference sequence). Losses at the gene ends were 4 bases for V and 0 bases for J; bases not matched to a gene: 18. CDR3 DNA: TGTGCCAGCAGCTCTGGGGGGTTTTGGCTAGCGGAAATCTCTGGGGCCAACGTCCTGACTTTC. Translation: CASSSGGFWLAEISGANVLTF.

V usage is TRBV11-2 and J usage is TRBJ2-7, with 9 nucleotides matching TRBD1. CDR1 is SGHAT, CDR2 FQNNGV, per germline. The CDR3 has 15 amino acids. After removal of 1 base from V and 5 bases from J, the junction contained 6 bases not matched to a gene. For the CDR3, the DNA is TGTGCCAGCAGCTTAGCAGGGACAGGGACGGACGAGCAGTACTTC. Translated, it gives CASSLAGTGTDEQYF.

In its sample, this clonotype was seen a few times. The chain recombines TRBV4-1 with TRBJ2-1; 8 nucleotides line up with TRBD2. Germline loops: CDR1 MGHRA, CDR2 YSYEKL. V lost 4 bases to trimming and J lost 7 bases; unmatched junction nucleotides: 9. This CDR3 comprises 15 residues. CDR3 protein: CASSPQAGAGNEQFF. For the CDR3, the DNA is TGCGCCAGCAGCCCCCAAGCGGGAGCGGGGAATGAGCAGTTCTTC.

The chain recombines TRBV5-5 with TRBJ2-1; 12 bases line up with TRBD2. After removal of 4 bases from V and 4 bases from J, the junction contained 6 bases not matched to a gene. The CDR3 contains 16 residues. Germline assignment: CDR1 SGHKS and CDR2 YYEKEE (reference sequence). CDR3 DNA: TGTGCCAGCAGCGCCCGACTAGCGGGGGAGTACAATGAGCAGTTCTTC. Its translation is CASSARLAGEYNEQFF.

The chain carries TRBV11-3 and TRBJ2-3, with D unclear. The V gene's germline CDR1 is SGHNT and CDR2 YENEEA. The V gene lost 5 bases and the J gene lost 2 bases, with 11 bases spanning the gap. The CDR3 consists of 14 residues. DNA for the CDR3: TGTGCCAGCAGCCAGGACCCGGTCACAGATACGCAGTATTTT. The encoded protein is CASSQDPVTDTQYF.

With regard to this clonotype: A much larger clone lies one base from this, so it may be a read error. The chain employs TRBV7-9 and TRBJ2-5; tentatively, D is TRBD1 or TRBD2 (5 bases each). The CDR3 is 14 amino acids. CDR1 and CDR2 from the germline V gene are SEHNR and FQNEAQ (reference sequence). CDR3 amino acids: CVSSPTLRGETQYF. The CDR3 nucleotides read TGTGTCAGCAGCCCGACCCTTCGGGGCGAGACCCAGTACTTC.

The rearrangement links TRBV18 to TRBJ2-7, with a weak D call TRBD2 (5 bases). The CDR3 has 16 amino acids. CDR1 is KGHSH, CDR2 LQKENI, per germline. The V end was cut by 3 bases, the J end by 3 bases, with 18 bases between. CDR3 in DNA: TGTGCCAGCTCACCGGAACTTGGACGGGGTCTCTACGAGCAGTACTTC. It is translated as CASSPELGRGLYEQYF.

V and J are TRBV6-5 and TRBJ1-2, with 8 bases matching TRBD1. CDR1 and CDR2 from the germline V gene are MNHEY and SVGAGI. The CDR3 has 14 amino acids. V gave up 4 bases and J gave up 4 bases; unmatched junction bases: 5. In DNA, the CDR3 is TGTGCCAGCAGTTTCCGGACAGGGATCTATGGCTACACCTTC. Amino acids: CASSFRTGIYGYTF.

This chain joins TRBV20-1 and TRBJ1-5; D remains unclear. The length of the CDR3 is 16 residues. Germline assignment: CDR1 DFQATT and CDR2 SNEGSKA (reference sequence). V was cut by 0 bases and J by 4 bases, with 16 bases left in between. The CDR3 loop is CSARDFTGVKNQPQHF. CDR3 bases: TGCAGTGCTAGAGATTTTACTGGGGTTAAGAATCAGCCCCAGCATTTT.

This clonotype was recorded only once. The V gene is TRBV5-6, the J gene TRBJ2-3; weak D call: TRBD1 (6 bases). The CDR3 spans 15 residues. The V and J ends lost 5 bases and 3 bases respectively, with 16 bases between them. Looked up from germline, CDR1 is SGHDT and CDR2 is YYEEEE. Here the CDR3 reads CASRRGGGGTDTQYF. CDR3 in DNA: TGTGCCAGCAGGAGGGGTGGGGGCGGAACAGATACGCAGTATTTT.

V gene TRBV7-2 combines with J gene TRBJ2-4; the D gene is possibly TRBD2 (7 bases). The J call is in doubt because the DNA end fits TRBJ2-7 better. CDR3 length equals 15 residues. Germline CDR1 is SGHTA and CDR2 is FQGNSA. The CDR3 region has the DNA TGTGCCAGCAACGGGGGGCTAGCGAGAGGCTACGAGCAGTACTTC. Amino acid sequence: CASNGGLARGYEQYF.